This T cell receptor beta chain was documented in a study of cytomegalovirus exposure and HLA in healthy donors. General study results and limits: An analysis that came later showed most CMV-associated TCR beta chains appearing HLA-restricted.

As concerns this clone: The antigen is not known.

Both 60 Vbeta primers and 13 Jbeta primers went into the PCR. Clones were sequenced by immunoSEQ multiplex PCR, and TCRdb holds only the in-frame ones, with some missing. Here the sample table reports 170,000 or so clones. With 0 bases clipped from V and 5 bases from J, the junction kept 1 base outside the gene matches. Germline lookup yields CDR1 ENHRY and CDR2 SYGVKD. The CDR3 has 14 amino acids. The gene calls are TRBV10-3 and TRBJ2-5, with 9 bases matching TRBD2. Material: PBMCs. The sequence was obtained from a man aged 30 to 45 in good health and CMV-seronegative. CDR3 sequence reads: CAISESAGGETQYF. The CDR3 DNA reads as TGTGCCATCAGTGAGTCGGCGGGAGGGGAGACCCAGTACTTC.